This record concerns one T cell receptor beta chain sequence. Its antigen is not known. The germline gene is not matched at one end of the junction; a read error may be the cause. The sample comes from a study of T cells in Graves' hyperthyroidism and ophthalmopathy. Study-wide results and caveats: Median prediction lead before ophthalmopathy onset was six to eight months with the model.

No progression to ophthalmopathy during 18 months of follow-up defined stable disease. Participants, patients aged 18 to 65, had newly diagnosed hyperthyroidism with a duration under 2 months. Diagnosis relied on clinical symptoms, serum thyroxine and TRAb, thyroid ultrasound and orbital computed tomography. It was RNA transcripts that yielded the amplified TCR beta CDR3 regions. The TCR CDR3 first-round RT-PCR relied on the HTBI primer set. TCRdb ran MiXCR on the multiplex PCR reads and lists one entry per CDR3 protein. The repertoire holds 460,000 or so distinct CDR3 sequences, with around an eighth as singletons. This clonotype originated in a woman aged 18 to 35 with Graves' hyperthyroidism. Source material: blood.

The CDR3 DNA sequence: TGTGCCAGCATTTACCCTCGCCGGGCCCAGCAGTTCTTC. Protein sequence: CASIYPRRAQQFF. The rearrangement uses TRBV6-5 and TRBJ2-1; D remains ambiguous. Looked up from germline, CDR1 is MNHEY and CDR2 is SVGAGI. The CDR3 extends over 13 amino acids.